Detailed here is one TCR beta chain. The antigen is not known. This CDR3 contains 18 residues. V was pared by 0 bases and J by 7 bases, with 25 bases between. Germline V gives CDR1 SGDLS, CDR2 YYNGEE. Regarding time point: cycle 4 day 1 (C4D1), after six to seven weeks of nivolumab. All patients relapsed after autologous stem cell transplantation, and brentuximab vedotin exposure varied. The data originate from a study of PD-1 blockade in classical Hodgkin lymphoma. Overall study context: Intravenous delivery of nivolumab at 3 mg/kg to patients occurred every 2 weeks. Findings of the study overall: Sources of repertoire differences remain undefined, possibly disease activity or prior therapy. Newly diagnosed and completely responding patients shared comparable baseline diversity.

Sequencing used immunoSEQ multiplex PCR; TCRdb keeps in-frame clones, though not all of them. The repertoire has 25,000 to 35,000 clones, 65% to 80% of them found once; the top ten carry roughly 4%. The sequencing used peripheral blood mononuclear cells (PBMCs), collected before the fourth cycle of nivolumab. The chain has TRBV9 and TRBJ1-2; TRBD1 might be the D (6 bases). The source of this sequence is a human donor with classical Hodgkin lymphoma. The CDR3 coding sequence is TGTGCCAGCAGCGTAGCTTACCGGGACACCGACAGCTTAGGTGGCTACACCTTC. This sequence encodes CASSVAYRDTDSLGGYTF.